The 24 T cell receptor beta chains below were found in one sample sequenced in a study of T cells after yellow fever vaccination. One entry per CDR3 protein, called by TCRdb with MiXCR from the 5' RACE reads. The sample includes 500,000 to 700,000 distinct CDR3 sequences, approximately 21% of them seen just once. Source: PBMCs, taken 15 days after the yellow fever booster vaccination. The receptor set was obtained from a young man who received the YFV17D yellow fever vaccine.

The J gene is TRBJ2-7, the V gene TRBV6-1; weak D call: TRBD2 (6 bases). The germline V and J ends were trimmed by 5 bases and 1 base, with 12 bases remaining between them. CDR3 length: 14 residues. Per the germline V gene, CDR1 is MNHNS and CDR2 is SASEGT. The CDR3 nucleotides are TGTGCCAGCAGTCGGGACTTCGGATCCTACGAGCAGTACTTC. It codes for CASSRDFGSYEQYF.

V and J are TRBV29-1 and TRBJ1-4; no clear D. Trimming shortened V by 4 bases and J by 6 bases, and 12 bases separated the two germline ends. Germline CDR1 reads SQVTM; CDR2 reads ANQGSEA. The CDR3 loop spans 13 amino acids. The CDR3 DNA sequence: TGCAGCGTTGGACGAAGAGGGTATGAAAAACTGTTTTTT. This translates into CSVGRRGYEKLFF.

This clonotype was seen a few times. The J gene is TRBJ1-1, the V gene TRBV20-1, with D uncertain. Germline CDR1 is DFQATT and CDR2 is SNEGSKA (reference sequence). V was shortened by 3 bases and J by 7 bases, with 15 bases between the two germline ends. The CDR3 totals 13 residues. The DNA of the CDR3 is TGCAGTGCTAGGGAACCCGGACTGATTGAAGCTTTCTTT. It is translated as CSAREPGLIEAFF.

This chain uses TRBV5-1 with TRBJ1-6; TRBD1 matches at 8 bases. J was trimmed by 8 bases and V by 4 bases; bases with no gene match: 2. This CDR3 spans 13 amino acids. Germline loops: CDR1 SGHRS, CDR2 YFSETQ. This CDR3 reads CASSRGQDSPLHF. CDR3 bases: TGCGCCAGCAGCCGGGGACAGGATTCACCCCTCCACTTT.

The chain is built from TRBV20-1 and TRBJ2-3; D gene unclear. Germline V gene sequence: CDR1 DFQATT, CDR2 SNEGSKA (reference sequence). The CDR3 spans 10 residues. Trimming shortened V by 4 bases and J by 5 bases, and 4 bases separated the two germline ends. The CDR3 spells CSAIIDTQYF. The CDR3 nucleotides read TGCAGTGCTATAATAGATACGCAGTATTTT.

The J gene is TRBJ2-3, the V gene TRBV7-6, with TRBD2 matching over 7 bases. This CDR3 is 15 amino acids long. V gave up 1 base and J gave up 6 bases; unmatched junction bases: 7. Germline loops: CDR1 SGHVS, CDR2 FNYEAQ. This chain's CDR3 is CASSLGAGVPDTQYF. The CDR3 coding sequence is TGTGCCAGCAGCTTAGGCGCGGGAGTCCCCGATACGCAGTATTTT.

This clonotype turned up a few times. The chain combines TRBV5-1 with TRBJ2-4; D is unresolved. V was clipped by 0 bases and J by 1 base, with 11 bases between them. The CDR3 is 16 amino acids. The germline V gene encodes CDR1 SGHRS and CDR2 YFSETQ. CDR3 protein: CASSLEGIKAKNIQYF. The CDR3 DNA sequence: TGCGCCAGCAGCTTGGAGGGTATTAAGGCCAAAAACATTCAGTACTTC.

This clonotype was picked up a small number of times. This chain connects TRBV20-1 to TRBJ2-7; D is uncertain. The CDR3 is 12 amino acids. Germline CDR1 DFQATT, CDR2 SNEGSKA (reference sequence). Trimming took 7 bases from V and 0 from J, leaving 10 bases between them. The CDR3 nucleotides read TGCAGTGGGGTGGGATACTCCTACGAGCAGTACTTC. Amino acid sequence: CSGVGYSYEQYF.

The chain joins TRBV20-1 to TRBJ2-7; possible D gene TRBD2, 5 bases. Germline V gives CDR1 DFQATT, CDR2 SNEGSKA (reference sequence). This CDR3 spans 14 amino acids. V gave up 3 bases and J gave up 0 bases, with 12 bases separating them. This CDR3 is CSARGTTSSYEQYF. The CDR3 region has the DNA TGCAGTGCTAGGGGCACAACTAGCTCCTACGAGCAGTACTTC.

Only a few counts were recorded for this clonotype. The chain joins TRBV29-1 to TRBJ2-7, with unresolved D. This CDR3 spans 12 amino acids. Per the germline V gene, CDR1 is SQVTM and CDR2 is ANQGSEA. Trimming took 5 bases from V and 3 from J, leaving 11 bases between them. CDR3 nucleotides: TGCAGCGTTAGGCCCGGCATCTACGAGCAGTACTTC. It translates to CSVRPGIYEQYF.

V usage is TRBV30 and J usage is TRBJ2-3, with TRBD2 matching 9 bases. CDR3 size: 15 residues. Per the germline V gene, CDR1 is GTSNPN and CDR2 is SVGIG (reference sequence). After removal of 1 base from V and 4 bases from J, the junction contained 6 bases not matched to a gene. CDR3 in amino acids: CAWSELAGVSDTQYF. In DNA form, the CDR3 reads TGTGCCTGGAGTGAATTAGCGGGAGTCTCAGATACGCAGTATTTT.

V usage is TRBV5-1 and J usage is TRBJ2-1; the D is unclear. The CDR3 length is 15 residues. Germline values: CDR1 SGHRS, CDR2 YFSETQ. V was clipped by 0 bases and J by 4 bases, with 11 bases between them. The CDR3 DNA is TGCGCCAGCAGCTTGGGGGTGGACCTATACAATGAGCAGTTCTTC. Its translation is CASSLGVDLYNEQFF.

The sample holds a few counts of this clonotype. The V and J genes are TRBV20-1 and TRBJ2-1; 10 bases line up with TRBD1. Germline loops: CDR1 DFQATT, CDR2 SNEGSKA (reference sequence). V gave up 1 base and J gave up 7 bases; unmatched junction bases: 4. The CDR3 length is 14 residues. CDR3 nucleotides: TGCAGTGCTAGAGGTGGGACAGGGGTGAATGAGCAGTTCTTC. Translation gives CSARGGTGVNEQFF.

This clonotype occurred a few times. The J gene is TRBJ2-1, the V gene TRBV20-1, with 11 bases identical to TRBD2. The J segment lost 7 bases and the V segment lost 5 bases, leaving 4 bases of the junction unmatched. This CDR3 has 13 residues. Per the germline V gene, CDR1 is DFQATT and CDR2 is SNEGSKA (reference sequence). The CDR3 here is CSASIAGGNEQFF. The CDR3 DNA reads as TGCAGTGCTTCGATAGCGGGAGGGAATGAGCAGTTCTTC.

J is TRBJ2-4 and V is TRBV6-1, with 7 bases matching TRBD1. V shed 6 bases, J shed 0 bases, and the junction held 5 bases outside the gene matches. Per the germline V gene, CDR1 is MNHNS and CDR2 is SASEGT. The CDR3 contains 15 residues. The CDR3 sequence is CASRGDSLAKNIQYF. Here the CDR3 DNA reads TGTGCCAGCAGGGGGGACAGTTTAGCCAAAAACATTCAGTACTTC.

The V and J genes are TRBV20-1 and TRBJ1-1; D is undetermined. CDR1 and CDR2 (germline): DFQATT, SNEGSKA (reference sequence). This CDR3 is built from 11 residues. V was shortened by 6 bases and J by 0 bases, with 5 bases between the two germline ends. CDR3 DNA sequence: TGCAGTGCGGTCGTGAACACTGAAGCTTTCTTT. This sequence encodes CSAVVNTEAFF.

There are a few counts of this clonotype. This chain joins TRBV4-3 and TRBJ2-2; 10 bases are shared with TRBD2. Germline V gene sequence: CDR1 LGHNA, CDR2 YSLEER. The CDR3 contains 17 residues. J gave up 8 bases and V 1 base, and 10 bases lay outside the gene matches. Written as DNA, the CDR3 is TGCGCCAGCAGCCAAGGACGGGCTAGCGGGAGTTCGGGGGAGCTGTTTTTT. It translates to CASSQGRASGSSGELFF.

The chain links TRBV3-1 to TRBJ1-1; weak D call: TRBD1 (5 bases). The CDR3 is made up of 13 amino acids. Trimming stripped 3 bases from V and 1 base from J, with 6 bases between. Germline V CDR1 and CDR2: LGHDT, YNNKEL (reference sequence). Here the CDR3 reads CASSHGQNTEAFF. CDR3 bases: TGTGCCAGCAGCCACGGACAGAACACTGAAGCTTTCTTT. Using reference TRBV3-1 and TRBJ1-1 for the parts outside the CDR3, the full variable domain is DTAVSQTPKYLVTQMGNDKSIKCEQNLGHDTMYWYKQDSKKFLKIMFSYNNKELIINETVPNRFSPKSPDKAHLNLHINSLELGDSAVYFCASSHGQNTEAFFGQGTRLTVV.

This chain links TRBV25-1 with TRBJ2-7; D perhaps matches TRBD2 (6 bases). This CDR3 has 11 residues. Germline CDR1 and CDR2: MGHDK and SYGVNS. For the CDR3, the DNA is TGTGCTGCGGGATGGATCTACGAGCAGTACTTC. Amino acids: CAAGWIYEQYF.

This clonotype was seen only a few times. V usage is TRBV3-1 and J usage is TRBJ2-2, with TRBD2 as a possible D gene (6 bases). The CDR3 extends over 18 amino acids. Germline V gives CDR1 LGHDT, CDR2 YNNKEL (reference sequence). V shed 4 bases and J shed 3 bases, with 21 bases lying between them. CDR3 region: CASSPEARDSRYTGELFF. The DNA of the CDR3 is TGTGCCAGCAGCCCCGAGGCCAGGGACTCACGGTACACCGGGGAGCTGTTTTTT.

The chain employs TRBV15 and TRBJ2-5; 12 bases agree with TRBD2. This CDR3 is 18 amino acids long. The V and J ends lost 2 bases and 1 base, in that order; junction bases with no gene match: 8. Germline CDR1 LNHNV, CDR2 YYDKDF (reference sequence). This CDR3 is CATSRPMGLAGSQETQYF. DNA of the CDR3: TGTGCCACCAGCAGACCAATGGGACTAGCGGGCAGCCAAGAGACCCAGTACTTC. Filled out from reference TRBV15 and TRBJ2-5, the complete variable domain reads DAMVIQNPRYQVTQFGKPVTLSCSQTLNHNVMYWYQQKSSQAPKLLFHYYDKDFNNEADTPDNFQSRRPNTSFCFLDIRSPGLGDTAMYLCATSRPMGLAGSQETQYFGPGTRLLVL.

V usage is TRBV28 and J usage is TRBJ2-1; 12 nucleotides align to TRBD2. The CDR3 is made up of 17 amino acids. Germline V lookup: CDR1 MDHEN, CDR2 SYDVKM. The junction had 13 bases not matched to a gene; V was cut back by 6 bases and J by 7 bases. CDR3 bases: TGTGCCAGCAGCCTAACTCCGGGACTAGCGGGTGGAAATGAGCAGTTCTTC. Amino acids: CASSLTPGLAGGNEQFF.

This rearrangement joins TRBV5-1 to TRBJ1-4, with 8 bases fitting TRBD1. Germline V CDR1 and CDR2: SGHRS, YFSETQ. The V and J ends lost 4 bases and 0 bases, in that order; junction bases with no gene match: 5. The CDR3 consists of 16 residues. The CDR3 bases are TGCGCCAGCAGCATAGGACAGGGAGCAACTAATGAAAAACTGTTTTTT. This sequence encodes CASSIGQGATNEKLFF.

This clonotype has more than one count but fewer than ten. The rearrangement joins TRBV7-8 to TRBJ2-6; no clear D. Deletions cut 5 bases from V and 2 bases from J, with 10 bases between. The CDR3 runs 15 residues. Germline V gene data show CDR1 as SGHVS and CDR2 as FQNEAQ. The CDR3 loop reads CASSRDNAGANVLTF. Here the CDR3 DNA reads TGTGCCAGCAGCCGAGACAACGCTGGGGCCAACGTCCTGACTTTC. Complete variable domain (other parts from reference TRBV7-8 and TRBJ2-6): GAGVSQSPRYKVAKRGQDVALRCDPISGHVSLFWYQQALGQGPEFLTYFQNEAQLDKSGLPSDRFFAERPEGSVSTLKIQRTQQEDSAVYLCASSRDNAGANVLTFGAGSRLTVL.